Listed below are T cell receptor beta chains from one sample, sequenced in a study of T cell responses to AZD1222 COVID-19 vaccine. Here immunoSEQ multiplex PCR was the method, and the copy in TCRdb shows in-frame clones only, minus some. This sample has under 200,000 clones, with about 87% found just once. This material consisted of peripheral blood, taken on day 0 of MenACWY control vaccination. Source of these receptors: an adult in good health. CDR3s include the opening cysteine and the closing phenylalanine or tryptophan. D genes are given only for firm matches. Clone sizes are given selectively: once, few, many, or a class where the clone is expanded.

j_call	clone_size	v_call	d_call	cdr3_aa	cdr3_nt
TRBJ1-5	-	TRBV3-1/TRBV3-2	-	CASSQQVGQPQHF	TGTGCCAGCAGCCAACAGGTGGGCCAGCCCCAGCATTTT
TRBJ2-7	-	TRBV6-2/TRBV6-3	-	CASSSPGYPYEQYF	TGTGCCAGCAGTTCACCAGGTTACCCCTACGAGCAGTACTTC
TRBJ2-7	-	TRBV5-5	TRBD1	CASSSWTGVSYEQYF	TGTGCCAGCAGCTCTTGGACAGGGGTTTCCTACGAGCAGTACTTC
TRBJ2-3	-	TRBV7-3	TRBD1	CASSLARGSTDTQYF	TGTGCCAGCAGCTTAGCCAGGGGGAGCACAGATACGCAGTATTTT
TRBJ2-7	-	TRBV5-1	TRBD2	CASSLAASGRYEQYF	TGCGCCAGCAGCTTGGCTGCTAGCGGGAGGTACGAGCAGTACTTC
TRBJ1-2	-	TRBV5-5	-	CASSLDYGYTF	TGTGCCAGCAGCTTGGACTATGGCTACACCTTC
TRBJ1-5	-	TRBV28	-	CASSLTGFNQPQHF	TGTGCCAGCAGTTTAACGGGGTTCAATCAGCCCCAGCATTTT
TRBJ2-2	-	TRBV27	TRBD2	CASTRRRGRAPGELFF	TGTGCCAGCACAAGGAGACGCGGGAGGGCCCCGGGGGAGCTGTTTTTT
TRBJ1-3	-	TRBV3-1/TRBV3-2	-	CASSPDRGTIYF	TGTGCCAGCAGCCCAGACCGAGGCACCATATATTTT
TRBJ2-4	-	TRBV19	TRBD2	CASTLAGGPENIQYF	TGTGCCAGTACACTAGCGGGAGGGCCTGAAAACATTCAGTACTTC
TRBJ1-2	-	TRBV10-3	-	CAISESLGGYTF	TGTGCCATCAGTGAGTCGCTGGGGGGCTACACCTTC
TRBJ2-2	-	TRBV27	TRBD2	CASRGGLAGTGELFF	TGTGCCAGCAGGGGGGGACTAGCGGGCACCGGGGAGCTGTTTTTT
TRBJ1-1	-	TRBV9	-	CASSVGAAAKAFF	TGTGCCAGCAGCGTAGGGGCAGCCGCAAAAGCTTTCTTT
TRBJ2-1	-	TRBV5-1	TRBD1	CASSLVTGKVNEQFF	TGCGCCAGCAGCTTGGTGACAGGGAAGGTAAATGAGCAGTTCTTC
TRBJ2-7	-	TRBV28	-	CASTELGYEQYF	TGTGCCAGCACTGAACTGGGATACGAGCAGTACTTC
TRBJ1-6	-	TRBV15	TRBD1	CATSTAGTGVGNNSPLHF	TGTGCCACCAGCACCGCTGGGACAGGGGTCGGAAATAATTCACCCCTCCACTTT
TRBJ2-1	once	TRBV9	TRBD2	CASSAAGGYNEQFF	TGTGCCAGCAGCGCAGCGGGAGGTTACAATGAGCAGTTCTTC
TRBJ1-6	-	TRBV5-4	-	CASSIGQTLGNSPLHF	TGTGCCAGCAGCATTGGACAGACCCTGGGGAATTCACCCCTCCACTTT
TRBJ2-7	-	TRBV27	TRBD1	CASSPGTGLREQYF	TGTGCCAGCAGTCCCGGGACAGGGTTGCGGGAGCAGTACTTC
TRBJ1-3	-	TRBV3-1/TRBV3-2	-	CASSPSSGNTIYF	TGTGCCAGCAGCCCAAGCTCTGGAAACACCATATATTTT
TRBJ2-1	-	TRBV27	TRBD2	CASSFTSGNSYNEQFF	TGTGCCAGCAGTTTTACTAGCGGAAACTCCTACAATGAGCAGTTCTTC
TRBJ2-2	-	TRBV4-2	TRBD2	CASSRRLAGANTGELFF	TGTGCCAGCAGCCGACGGCTAGCGGGGGCCAACACCGGGGAGCTGTTTTTT
TRBJ1-4	few	TRBV4-3	-	CASSQESGAVGNEKLFF	TGCGCCAGCAGCCAAGAAAGCGGGGCGGTCGGTAATGAAAAACTGTTTTTT
TRBJ1-2	-	TRBV7-2	-	CASSPLLGDYGYTF	TGTGCCAGCAGCCCGCTACTTGGGGACTATGGCTACACCTTC